The 20 T cell receptor beta chains below come from one sample, sequenced in a study of blood T cell repertoires in COVID-19. The method was immunoSEQ multiplex PCR; TCRdb's version includes in-frame clones alone and lacks a portion of them. This table has fewer than 80,000 clones, roughly 90% appearing once. The specimen sequenced was peripheral blood. These receptors came from a human donor in a cohort sampled during active COVID-19.

The chain has TRBV20-1 and TRBJ2-3, with D unclear. Germline CDR1 and CDR2: DFQATT and SNEGSKA (reference sequence). V was cut by 1 base and J by 10 bases, with 9 bases left in between. CDR3 length: 11 residues. The CDR3 region is CSARVYSPQYF. In DNA, the CDR3 is TGCAGTGCTAGAGTCTATTCCCCGCAGTATTTT.

The chain carries TRBV11-2 and TRBJ2-7; a possible D gene is TRBD2 (5 bases). Trimming shortened V by 1 base and J by 2 bases, and 9 bases separated the two germline ends. CDR1 and CDR2 (germline): SGHAT, FQNNGV. The CDR3 runs to 14 residues. The CDR3 reads CASSLVEGPYEQYF. CDR3 nucleotide sequence: TGTGCCAGCAGCTTAGTAGAGGGCCCCTACGAGCAGTACTTC.

The J gene is TRBJ2-3, the V gene TRBV28; D is unclear. The V end was cut by 5 bases, the J end by 1 base, with 7 bases between. There are 13 residues in the CDR3. CDR1 and CDR2 from the germline V gene are MDHEN and SYDVKM. CDR3 sequence: CASSPAGTDTQYF. CDR3 DNA: TGTGCCAGCAGTCCCGCGGGCACAGATACGCAGTATTTT. Looking up the rest from reference TRBV28 and TRBJ2-3 gives the full variable domain: DVKVTQSSRYLVKRTGEKVFLECVQDMDHENMFWYRQDPGLGLRLIYFSYDVKMKEKGDIPEGYSVSREKKERFSLILESASTNQTSMYLCASSPAGTDTQYFGPGTRLTVL.

This chain joins TRBV10-3 and TRBJ2-3, with 10 bases fitting TRBD1. J was trimmed by 1 base and V by 9 bases; bases with no gene match: 4. CDR1 and CDR2 (germline): ENHRY, SYGVKD. CDR3 size: 14 residues. The CDR3 protein is CAIDRGQGTDTQYF. CDR3 DNA sequence: TGTGCCATTGACAGGGGGCAGGGCACAGATACGCAGTATTTT.

In its sample, this clone was seen once. The rearrangement uses TRBV6-5 and TRBJ2-7; D is possibly TRBD2 (5 bases). CDR1 is MNHEY and CDR2 is SVGAGI in the germline V gene. The CDR3 contains 13 residues. Trimming removed 2 bases from V and 4 bases from J, with 9 bases in between. The CDR3 nucleotides read TGTGCCAGCAGTTACGGGGAGCGGTACGAGCAGTACTTC. Residues: CASSYGERYEQYF.

The chain recombines TRBV12-3 or TRBV12-4 with TRBJ1-2; D remains unclear. The V gene lost 5 bases and the J gene lost 0 bases, with 7 bases spanning the gap. There are 13 residues in the CDR3. CDR3 sequence: CASSPESNYGYTF. The CDR3 DNA reads as TGTGCCAGCAGTCCGGAGTCTAACTATGGCTACACCTTC.

The V and J genes are TRBV12-5 and TRBJ1-2; maybe TRBD1 (6 bases). The germline V gene encodes CDR1 LGHNT and CDR2 FRNRAP. The CDR3 loop spans 16 amino acids. Trimming cost V 4 bases and J 0 bases, with 15 bases left between them. CDR3 amino acids: CASGYPRGQANYGYTF. The CDR3 nucleotides are TGTGCTAGTGGTTACCCCAGGGGCCAAGCTAACTATGGCTACACCTTC.

The J gene is TRBJ2-1, the V gene TRBV27; TRBD2 matches 8 bases. V dropped 2 bases and J dropped 8; count of bases not matched to a gene: 8. The CDR3 consists of 15 residues. Germline assignment: CDR1 MNHEY and CDR2 SMNVEV (reference sequence). The CDR3 bases are TGTGCCAGCAGTTTACTCCTCGGGGGGGCGGATGAGCAGTTCTTC. Its translation: CASSLLLGGADEQFF.

This clone came up once. The chain couples TRBV6-2 or TRBV6-3 to TRBJ1-1; D unclear. V gave up 3 bases and J gave up 4 bases, with 18 bases separating them. The CDR3 runs to 16 residues. Germline V gene sequence: CDR1 MNHEY, CDR2 SVGEGT. DNA of the CDR3: TGTGCCAGCAGTTATCCCCGGGATGGTTTGAGCACTGAAGCTTTCTTT. As protein: CASSYPRDGLSTEAFF.

The genes are TRBV7-3 and TRBJ1-1; possibly TRBD1 for D (6 bases). This CDR3 is 14 amino acids long. With 5 bases removed from V and 2 bases from J, the gap between germline ends came to 12 bases. CDR1 is SGHTA and CDR2 is FQGTGA in the germline V gene. CDR3 nucleotide sequence: TGTGCCAGCAGCCCCTCGGGACACAACACTGAAGCTTTCTTT. Protein sequence: CASSPSGHNTEAFF.

For this clone: Other DNA sequences in this sample translate to the same CDR3. The chain is built from TRBV12-3 or TRBV12-4 and TRBJ1-1; maybe TRBD1 (6 bases). V was trimmed by 5 bases and J by 1 base, leaving 8 bases between them. The CDR3 totals 13 residues. CDR3 nucleotide sequence: TGTGCCAGCAGTCTCAGGGGGAACACTGAAGCTTTCTTT. Translating it yields CASSLRGNTEAFF.

The CDR3 reads CASSFTGKVNEKLFF. CDR3 sequence (DNA): TGTGCCAGCAGTTTCACGGGGAAGGTCAATGAAAAACTGTTTTTT. The V and J genes are TRBV6-5 and TRBJ1-4; D unresolved. Germline V gene lookup returns CDR1 MNHEY and CDR2 SVGAGI. The germline V and J ends were trimmed by 4 bases and 5 bases, with 14 bases remaining between them. This CDR3 contains 15 residues.

The chain couples TRBV6-6 to TRBJ2-3, with TRBD2 identical over 8 bases. Trimming took 0 bases from V and 4 from J; bases not matched to a gene: 6. The CDR3 runs to 16 residues. Germline assignment: CDR1 MNHNY and CDR2 SVGAGI (reference sequence). The DNA of the CDR3 is TGTGCCAGCAGTTACTCAGGGGCGGGGGGATCAGATACGCAGTATTTT. Protein product: CASSYSGAGGSDTQYF.

This clone was recorded once. V usage is TRBV7-8 and J usage is TRBJ1-2; D perhaps matches TRBD1 (5 bases). Germline lookup yields CDR1 SGHVS and CDR2 FQNEAQ. This CDR3 is 15 amino acids long. Deletions cut 1 base from V and 2 bases from J, with 11 bases between. CDR3 sequence reads: CASSLGPGINYGYTF. The CDR3 nucleotides are TGTGCCAGCAGCTTAGGTCCAGGGATAAACTATGGCTACACCTTC.

CDR3 DNA sequence: TGCGCCAGCAGCCAAGAGCAACTAGCGCGCAATGAGCAGTTCTTC. Amino acids: CASSQEQLARNEQFF. The chain uses TRBV4-3 and TRBJ2-1; TRBD2 matches at 7 bases. The V gene end was trimmed by 0 bases and the J gene end by 6 bases; junction bases not matched to a gene: 5. Germline CDR1 and CDR2: LGHNA and YSLEER. The CDR3 covers 15 residues.

The chain has TRBV18 and TRBJ2-7, with 12 bases fitting TRBD2. This CDR3 has 14 amino acids. CDR1 and CDR2 from the germline V gene are KGHSH and LQKENI. V shed 8 bases and J 6 bases; nucleotides not matched to a gene: 8. The CDR3 DNA is TGTGCCAGCGCTAGCGGGAGGGCAGGGGGCGAGCAGTACTTC. Protein: CASASGRAGGEQYF.

The chain uses TRBV3-1 (or the pseudogene TRBV3-2) and TRBJ1-5, with D possibly matching TRBD1 (5 bases). The germline V gene has CDR1 LGHDT and CDR2 YNNKEL (reference sequence). The CDR3 runs to 13 residues. Trimming removed 3 bases from V and 3 bases from J, with 6 bases in between. The CDR3 here is CASSQGPNQPQHF. The CDR3 DNA reads TGTGCCAGCAGCCAGGGGCCCAATCAGCCCCAGCATTTT.

The chain's CDR3 is CASSPGAGGPVEQYF. CDR3 coding DNA: TGTGCCAGCAGCCCGGGGGCGGGAGGGCCGGTAGAGCAGTACTTC. The chain couples TRBV27 to TRBJ2-7, with 9 bases identical to TRBD2. The CDR3 spans 15 residues. Germline V gene sequence: CDR1 MNHEY, CDR2 SMNVEV (reference sequence). V lost 6 bases, J lost 7 bases, and 13 bases stayed unmatched.

The chain uses TRBV7-9 and TRBJ2-7, with 9 bases matching TRBD2. CDR1 is SEHNR and CDR2 is FQNEAQ in the germline V gene (reference sequence). The CDR3 contains 14 residues. V shed 3 bases, J shed 6 bases, and the junction held 6 bases outside the gene matches. The CDR3 is CASSFAGLASEQYF. Here the CDR3 DNA reads TGTGCCAGCAGCTTCGCGGGACTAGCATCCGAGCAGTACTTC.

The chain links TRBV7-6 to TRBJ1-2; TRBD1 matches 9 bases. From germline, CDR1 is SGHVS and CDR2 FNYEAQ. Trimming removed 5 bases from V and 5 bases from J; junction bases left unmatched: 6. CDR3 length: 14 residues. Here the CDR3 reads CASSGQGSGYGYTF. As DNA, the CDR3 is TGTGCCAGCAGCGGACAGGGGTCGGGGTATGGCTACACCTTC.